The 5 T cell receptor beta chains in this list originate from one sample, sequenced in a study of shared clonotypes between healthy human individuals. Sequenced by immunoSEQ multiplex PCR; TCRdb stores in-frame clones only, minus some. This sample has some 800,000 clones; around 92% occur once, and the top ten carry about 25%. Naive CD8 cells lacked CD45RO, underwent positive selection for CCR7 and left out terminally differentiated effector memory CD45RA+ cells. The sequenced material came from naive CD8+ T cells sorted from blood. The receptors stem from a man under 40 in good health.

This clone was observed a few times. The chain combines TRBV21-1 with TRBJ1-3; whether TRBD1, the table's D call, matches the DNA was not checked. TRBV21-1 is annotated as a pseudogene. The CDR3 totals 13 residues. The CDR3 DNA reads as TGTGCCAGTCTCGACAGGGCGAGGAACACCATATATTTT. Translation gives CASLDRARNTIYF.

J is TRBJ2-3 and V is TRBV5-8; 7 bases fit TRBD2. The CDR3 sequence is 16 residues long. Germline CDR1 reads SGHTS; CDR2 reads YDEGEE. J lost 2 bases, V lost 4 bases, and 10 bases had no gene match. CDR3 residues: CASSPRTSIITDTQYF. DNA of the CDR3: TGTGCCAGCAGCCCCCGGACTAGTATAATCACAGATACGCAGTATTTT. The entire variable domain, with the rest obtained from reference TRBV5-8 and TRBJ2-3, is as follows: EAGVTQSPTHLIKTRGQQATLRCSPISGHTSVYWYQQALGLGLQFLLWYDEGEERNRGNFPPRFSGRQFPNYSSELNVNALELEDSALYLCASSPRTSIITDTQYFGPGTRLTVL.

The chain combines TRBV21-1 with TRBJ2-5; the DNA was not used to check the table's D call, TRBD1. TRBV21-1 is deemed a pseudogene. This CDR3 is built from 15 residues. The CDR3 here is CASSNQGNFIETQYF. In DNA, the CDR3 is TGTGCCAGCAGCAATCAGGGAAATTTTATCGAGACCCAGTACTTC.

The chain combines TRBV7-9 with TRBJ2-1; possibly TRBD1 for D (5 bases). The CDR3 spans 15 residues. V dropped 0 bases and J dropped 4 bases, with 10 bases sitting between them. The germline gives CDR1 SEHNR, CDR2 FQNEAQ (reference sequence). CDR3 nucleotide sequence: TGTGCCAGCAGCTTAGCGCGACAGAATTACAATGAGCAGTTCTTC. It is translated as CASSLARQNYNEQFF.

The J gene is TRBJ2-7, the V gene TRBV9; 12 bases map to TRBD1. The junction had 9 bases not matched to a gene; V was cut back by 7 bases and J by 4 bases. The CDR3 is 15 residues long. Per the germline V gene, CDR1 is SGDLS and CDR2 is YYNGEE. The CDR3 DNA sequence: TGTGCCAGCGGTCCCGGGACAGGGGGCGAATACGAGCAGTACTTC. Protein product: CASGPGTGGEYEQYF. Looking up the rest from reference TRBV9 and TRBJ2-7 gives the full variable domain: DSGVTQTPKHLITATGQRVTLRCSPRSGDLSVYWYQQSLDQGLQFLIQYYNGEERAKGNILERFSAQQFPDLHSELNLSSLELGDSALYFCASGPGTGGEYEQYFGPGTRLTVT.